Below, 26 T cell receptor beta chains from the same sample are listed, as sequenced in a study of blood T cell repertoires in COVID-19. Produced via immunoSEQ multiplex PCR; TCRdb's table is partial and in-frame only. Of 40,000 or so clones in the sample, 70% to 90% are singletons; the top ten hold about 13%. The sequenced sample consisted of peripheral blood. The origin of the receptors is a woman in her seventies in a cohort sampled during active COVID-19.

The rearrangement joins TRBV30 to TRBJ1-3; possible D gene TRBD1, 6 bases. The CDR3 sequence is 15 residues long. Germline V lookup: CDR1 GTSNPN, CDR2 SVGIG (reference sequence). Trimming cost V 1 base and J 2 bases, with 12 bases left between them. The CDR3, as DNA: TGTGCCTGGAGTGGCCAGGGGTGGGCTGGAAACACCATATATTTT. Translation: CAWSGQGWAGNTIYF.

The chain links TRBV18 to TRBJ2-7; D is undetermined. V was pared by 0 bases and J by 3 bases, with 12 bases between. This CDR3 is built from 15 residues. CDR1 and CDR2 from the germline V gene are KGHSH and LQKENI. CDR3 residues: CASSPPSQRGYEQYF. For the CDR3, the DNA is TGTGCCAGCTCACCACCATCCCAGCGAGGCTACGAGCAGTACTTC.

V gene TRBV19 combines with J gene TRBJ1-1, with TRBD1 matching 11 bases. After removal of 5 bases from V and 1 base from J, the junction contained 9 bases not matched to a gene. CDR3 size: 17 residues. Germline V gives CDR1 LNHDA, CDR2 SQIVND (reference sequence). The CDR3 loop reads CASSPRRTGGPNTEAFF. As DNA, the CDR3 is TGTGCCAGTAGTCCCCGGCGGACAGGGGGCCCGAACACTGAAGCTTTCTTT.

V is TRBV28 and J is TRBJ2-1; no clear D. Germline V gives CDR1 MDHEN, CDR2 SYDVKM. The CDR3 is 13 amino acids. Trimming shortened V by 2 bases and J by 12 bases, and 14 bases separated the two germline ends. The DNA of the CDR3 is TGTGCCAGCAGTTTACTCCCCCCCTCGCGGCAGTTCTTC. Translating gives CASSLLPPSRQFF.

This clone occurred once. For the CDR3, the DNA is TGTGCCAGCAGTGCGAGAGTAAAAGAGACCCAGTACTTC. This codes for CASSARVKETQYF. The chain joins TRBV2 to TRBJ2-5; D unresolved. The CDR3 sequence is 13 residues long. Trimming removed 4 bases from V and 3 bases from J, with 9 bases in between. Germline CDR1 and CDR2: SNHLY and FYNNEI.

This CDR3 is CASSYRGYQPQHF. In nucleotides, the CDR3 is TGTGCCAGCAGTTACAGAGGGTATCAGCCCCAGCATTTT. The chain couples TRBV6-5 to TRBJ1-5; D is uncertain. Between the trimmed V and J ends, which lost 2 bases and 5 bases, there was a span of 7 bases. The length of the CDR3 is 13 residues. The germline V gene has CDR1 MNHEY and CDR2 SVGAGI.

The V call is TRBV28, the J call TRBJ1-3; 7 nucleotides align to TRBD1. In germline, CDR1 is MDHEN, CDR2 SYDVKM. Losses at the gene ends were 4 bases for V and 0 bases for J; bases not matched to a gene: 3. CDR3 length equals 15 residues. The CDR3 region is CASSSGQRSGNTIYF. The DNA for the CDR3 is TGTGCCAGCAGTTCGGGACAGCGCTCTGGAAACACCATATATTTT.

To note about this clone: The sample has other DNA sequences that encode this CDR3 too. The V call is TRBV5-1, the J call TRBJ1-4; D may be TRBD1 (5 bases). The CDR3 is 18 residues long. Germline V gives CDR1 SGHRS, CDR2 YFSETQ. Trimming pared 4 bases from V and 3 bases from J, leaving 22 bases between. The CDR3 region is CASSGSGDLFGANEKLFF. In nucleotides, the CDR3 is TGCGCCAGCAGCGGTTCGGGGGACCTGTTCGGGGCTAATGAAAAACTGTTTTTT.

The V and J genes are TRBV9 and TRBJ1-3, with D hard to call. This CDR3 region has 15 residues. Germline V gene lookup returns CDR1 SGDLS and CDR2 YYNGEE. V gave up 0 bases and J gave up 1 base, with 8 bases separating them. CDR3 in DNA: TGTGCCAGCAGCGTAGGGAAACAGTCTGGAAACACCATATATTTT. Protein: CASSVGKQSGNTIYF.

The chain joins TRBV28 to TRBJ1-2; 7 nucleotides align to TRBD1. V shed 6 bases, J shed 5 bases, and the junction held 9 bases outside the gene matches. Germline CDR1 MDHEN, CDR2 SYDVKM. The CDR3 sequence is 14 residues long. The CDR3 nucleotides are TGTGCCAGCAGACGACAGGGATTTAAGTATGGCTACACCTTC. Encoded protein: CASRRQGFKYGYTF.

The rearrangement uses TRBV7-9 and TRBJ2-7; no clear D. Germline-derived CDR1 and CDR2 are SEHNR and FQNEAQ (reference sequence). The CDR3 is 14 amino acids. Trimming left V 2 bases short and J 0 bases short, with 8 bases between. CDR3 residues: CASSLSASSYEQYF. The CDR3 nucleotides are TGTGCCAGCAGCTTATCGGCTAGCTCCTACGAGCAGTACTTC.

This chain uses TRBV10-1 with TRBJ2-1; D is possibly TRBD2 (6 bases). This CDR3 has 14 amino acids. CDR1 WNHNN and CDR2 SYGVQD come from the germline V gene (reference sequence). Trimming stripped 4 bases from V and 2 bases from J, with 9 bases between. CDR3 DNA: TGCGCCAGCAGTGCGGGGGATCCCTACAATGAGCAGTTCTTC. Translated: CASSAGDPYNEQFF.

This clone occurred once. This rearrangement joins TRBV28 to TRBJ1-4; TRBD1 might be the D (6 bases). This CDR3 spans 13 amino acids. Germline V gene sequence: CDR1 MDHEN, CDR2 SYDVKM. Trimming shortened V by 7 bases and J by 4 bases, and 10 bases separated the two germline ends. CDR3 bases: TGTGCCAGCAAGACAGGACGTAATGAAAAACTGTTTTTT. Translating gives CASKTGRNEKLFF.

This clone was seen many times. Other DNA sequences in the sample encode the same CDR3. This sequence joins TRBV19 and TRBJ1-5; 7 bases map to TRBD1. The CDR3 has 15 amino acids. V lost 5 bases, J lost 6 bases, and 10 bases stayed unmatched. The germline V gene has CDR1 LNHDA and CDR2 SQIVND (reference sequence). The CDR3 DNA sequence: TGTGCCAGTAGTCGCCGAGGGGGCGAAGGTCAGCCCCAGCATTTT. It specifies CASSRRGGEGQPQHF.

This chain connects TRBV30 to TRBJ2-1; TRBD2 agrees at 11 bases. In germline, CDR1 is GTSNPN, CDR2 SVGIG (reference sequence). The V segment lost 5 bases and the J segment 7 bases; nucleotides outside the gene matches: 7. The CDR3 extends over 14 amino acids. CDR3 DNA: TGTGCCTGGGAAACACTAGCGGGAGAGAATGAGCAGTTCTTC. Its protein is CAWETLAGENEQFF.

The chain combines TRBV27 with TRBJ1-3; D perhaps matches TRBD1 (5 bases). Looked up from germline, CDR1 is MNHEY and CDR2 is SMNVEV (reference sequence). CDR3 size: 16 residues. V gave up 2 bases and J gave up 2 bases, with 13 bases separating them. The CDR3 loop is CASSLGGTGTGNTIYF. The CDR3 bases are TGTGCCAGCAGTTTAGGCGGGACGGGGACTGGAAACACCATATATTTT.

The chain joins TRBV25-1 to TRBJ1-6; D possibly corresponds to TRBD1 (5 bases). V was clipped by 0 bases and J by 5 bases, with 11 bases between them. This CDR3 contains 16 residues. Looked up from germline, CDR1 is MGHDK and CDR2 is SYGVNS. CDR3 sequence: CASSEYMGGDNSPLHF. The CDR3 nucleotides read TGTGCCAGCAGTGAATATATGGGAGGGGATAATTCACCCCTCCACTTT.

This clone appeared a few times. The chain carries TRBV11-2 and TRBJ2-7, with D possibly matching TRBD2 (6 bases). Trimming took 1 base from V and 7 from J, leaving 17 bases between them. Germline V gene data show CDR1 as SGHAT and CDR2 as FQNNGV. CDR3 length: 15 residues. CDR3 in amino acids: CASSLAGTLFVEQYF. As DNA, the CDR3 is TGTGCCAGCAGCTTAGCAGGGACTCTATTCGTAGAGCAGTACTTC.

The chain recombines TRBV7-8 with TRBJ1-5; the match to TRBD1 covers 9 bases. The ends lost 5 bases at V and 6 bases at J; junction bases unmatched: 5. CDR3 length: 14 residues. CDR1 and CDR2 (germline): SGHVS, FQNEAQ. CDR3 sequence: CASSPNRGRQPQHF. The CDR3 DNA reads TGTGCCAGCAGCCCTAACAGGGGGCGTCAGCCCCAGCATTTT. The variable domain in full, with the rest retrieved from reference TRBV7-8 and TRBJ1-5, is GAGVSQSPRYKVAKRGQDVALRCDPISGHVSLFWYQQALGQGPEFLTYFQNEAQLDKSGLPSDRFFAERPEGSVSTLKIQRTQQEDSAVYLCASSPNRGRQPQHFGDGTRLSIL.

The CDR3 DNA follows: TGTGCCAGCAGTTTATTACAGGCTATGAACACTGAAGCTTTCTTT. Translating it yields CASSLLQAMNTEAFF. The chain links TRBV6-2 or TRBV6-3 to TRBJ1-1, with D tentatively TRBD1 (5 bases). Germline values: CDR1 MNHEY, CDR2 SVGEGT. The CDR3 runs 15 residues. Trimming removed 4 bases from V and 0 bases from J, with 12 bases in between.

The DNA for the CDR3 is TGTGCCAGCAGCTTTCGGCCCACCCCGGGCTACGAGCAGTACTTC. Translating gives CASSFRPTPGYEQYF. V and J are TRBV5-4 and TRBJ2-7; no clear D gene. Germline V gives CDR1 SGHNT, CDR2 YYREEE (reference sequence). The CDR3 totals 15 residues. V lost 2 bases and J lost 3, with 15 bases in between. Based on the CDR3 plus reference TRBV5-4 and TRBJ2-7, the full variable domain is ETGVTQSPTHLIKTRGQQVTLRCSSQSGHNTVSWYQQALGQGPQFIFQYYREEENGRGNFPPRFSGLQFPNYSSELNVNALELDDSALYLCASSFRPTPGYEQYFGPGTRLTVT.

The chain joins TRBV9 to TRBJ1-1; a weak D match, TRBD1 (6 bases). Germline values: CDR1 SGDLS, CDR2 YYNGEE. The V end was cut by 4 bases, the J end by 6 bases, with 16 bases between. The CDR3 runs 14 residues. This chain's CDR3 is CASSPGELRSEAFF. CDR3 coding DNA: TGTGCCAGCAGCCCAGGGGAGTTGAGGTCTGAAGCTTTCTTT.

This clone showed up just a few times. The chain is built from TRBV30 and TRBJ1-5; 9 nucleotides line up with TRBD1. Germline CDR1 and CDR2: GTSNPN and SVGIG (reference sequence). The junction had 10 bases not matched to a gene; V was cut back by 3 bases and J by 7 bases. This CDR3 region has 15 residues. The CDR3 protein is CAWSQGQGRQQPQHF. The CDR3 DNA reads as TGTGCCTGGAGCCAAGGACAGGGGCGTCAGCAGCCCCAGCATTTT.

The V and J genes are TRBV2 and TRBJ2-3, with unresolved D. Germline V gene data show CDR1 as SNHLY and CDR2 as FYNNEI. V was clipped by 7 bases and J by 1 base, with 3 bases between them. The CDR3 loop spans 11 amino acids. For the CDR3, the DNA is TGTGCCAGCACAGGCACAGATACGCAGTATTTT. It translates to CASTGTDTQYF.

This rearrangement joins TRBV27 to TRBJ1-2, with D possibly being TRBD1 (6 bases). Germline CDR1 reads MNHEY; CDR2 reads SMNVEV (reference sequence). CDR3 length: 15 residues. Trimming removed 5 bases at V and 0 bases at J, with 13 bases between. The DNA for the CDR3 is TGTGCCAGCAGTCTCCGCGGGGGCCCTAACTATGGCTACACCTTC. Translation: CASSLRGGPNYGYTF.

V is TRBV18 and J is TRBJ2-5; D unresolved. The germline CDR1 and CDR2 sequences are KGHSH and LQKENI. The CDR3 spans 12 residues. The V and J ends lost 3 bases and 4 bases respectively, with 6 bases between them. CDR3 DNA: TGTGCCAGCTCACCCGTGTTAGAGACCCAGTACTTC. Its protein product is CASSPVLETQYF.